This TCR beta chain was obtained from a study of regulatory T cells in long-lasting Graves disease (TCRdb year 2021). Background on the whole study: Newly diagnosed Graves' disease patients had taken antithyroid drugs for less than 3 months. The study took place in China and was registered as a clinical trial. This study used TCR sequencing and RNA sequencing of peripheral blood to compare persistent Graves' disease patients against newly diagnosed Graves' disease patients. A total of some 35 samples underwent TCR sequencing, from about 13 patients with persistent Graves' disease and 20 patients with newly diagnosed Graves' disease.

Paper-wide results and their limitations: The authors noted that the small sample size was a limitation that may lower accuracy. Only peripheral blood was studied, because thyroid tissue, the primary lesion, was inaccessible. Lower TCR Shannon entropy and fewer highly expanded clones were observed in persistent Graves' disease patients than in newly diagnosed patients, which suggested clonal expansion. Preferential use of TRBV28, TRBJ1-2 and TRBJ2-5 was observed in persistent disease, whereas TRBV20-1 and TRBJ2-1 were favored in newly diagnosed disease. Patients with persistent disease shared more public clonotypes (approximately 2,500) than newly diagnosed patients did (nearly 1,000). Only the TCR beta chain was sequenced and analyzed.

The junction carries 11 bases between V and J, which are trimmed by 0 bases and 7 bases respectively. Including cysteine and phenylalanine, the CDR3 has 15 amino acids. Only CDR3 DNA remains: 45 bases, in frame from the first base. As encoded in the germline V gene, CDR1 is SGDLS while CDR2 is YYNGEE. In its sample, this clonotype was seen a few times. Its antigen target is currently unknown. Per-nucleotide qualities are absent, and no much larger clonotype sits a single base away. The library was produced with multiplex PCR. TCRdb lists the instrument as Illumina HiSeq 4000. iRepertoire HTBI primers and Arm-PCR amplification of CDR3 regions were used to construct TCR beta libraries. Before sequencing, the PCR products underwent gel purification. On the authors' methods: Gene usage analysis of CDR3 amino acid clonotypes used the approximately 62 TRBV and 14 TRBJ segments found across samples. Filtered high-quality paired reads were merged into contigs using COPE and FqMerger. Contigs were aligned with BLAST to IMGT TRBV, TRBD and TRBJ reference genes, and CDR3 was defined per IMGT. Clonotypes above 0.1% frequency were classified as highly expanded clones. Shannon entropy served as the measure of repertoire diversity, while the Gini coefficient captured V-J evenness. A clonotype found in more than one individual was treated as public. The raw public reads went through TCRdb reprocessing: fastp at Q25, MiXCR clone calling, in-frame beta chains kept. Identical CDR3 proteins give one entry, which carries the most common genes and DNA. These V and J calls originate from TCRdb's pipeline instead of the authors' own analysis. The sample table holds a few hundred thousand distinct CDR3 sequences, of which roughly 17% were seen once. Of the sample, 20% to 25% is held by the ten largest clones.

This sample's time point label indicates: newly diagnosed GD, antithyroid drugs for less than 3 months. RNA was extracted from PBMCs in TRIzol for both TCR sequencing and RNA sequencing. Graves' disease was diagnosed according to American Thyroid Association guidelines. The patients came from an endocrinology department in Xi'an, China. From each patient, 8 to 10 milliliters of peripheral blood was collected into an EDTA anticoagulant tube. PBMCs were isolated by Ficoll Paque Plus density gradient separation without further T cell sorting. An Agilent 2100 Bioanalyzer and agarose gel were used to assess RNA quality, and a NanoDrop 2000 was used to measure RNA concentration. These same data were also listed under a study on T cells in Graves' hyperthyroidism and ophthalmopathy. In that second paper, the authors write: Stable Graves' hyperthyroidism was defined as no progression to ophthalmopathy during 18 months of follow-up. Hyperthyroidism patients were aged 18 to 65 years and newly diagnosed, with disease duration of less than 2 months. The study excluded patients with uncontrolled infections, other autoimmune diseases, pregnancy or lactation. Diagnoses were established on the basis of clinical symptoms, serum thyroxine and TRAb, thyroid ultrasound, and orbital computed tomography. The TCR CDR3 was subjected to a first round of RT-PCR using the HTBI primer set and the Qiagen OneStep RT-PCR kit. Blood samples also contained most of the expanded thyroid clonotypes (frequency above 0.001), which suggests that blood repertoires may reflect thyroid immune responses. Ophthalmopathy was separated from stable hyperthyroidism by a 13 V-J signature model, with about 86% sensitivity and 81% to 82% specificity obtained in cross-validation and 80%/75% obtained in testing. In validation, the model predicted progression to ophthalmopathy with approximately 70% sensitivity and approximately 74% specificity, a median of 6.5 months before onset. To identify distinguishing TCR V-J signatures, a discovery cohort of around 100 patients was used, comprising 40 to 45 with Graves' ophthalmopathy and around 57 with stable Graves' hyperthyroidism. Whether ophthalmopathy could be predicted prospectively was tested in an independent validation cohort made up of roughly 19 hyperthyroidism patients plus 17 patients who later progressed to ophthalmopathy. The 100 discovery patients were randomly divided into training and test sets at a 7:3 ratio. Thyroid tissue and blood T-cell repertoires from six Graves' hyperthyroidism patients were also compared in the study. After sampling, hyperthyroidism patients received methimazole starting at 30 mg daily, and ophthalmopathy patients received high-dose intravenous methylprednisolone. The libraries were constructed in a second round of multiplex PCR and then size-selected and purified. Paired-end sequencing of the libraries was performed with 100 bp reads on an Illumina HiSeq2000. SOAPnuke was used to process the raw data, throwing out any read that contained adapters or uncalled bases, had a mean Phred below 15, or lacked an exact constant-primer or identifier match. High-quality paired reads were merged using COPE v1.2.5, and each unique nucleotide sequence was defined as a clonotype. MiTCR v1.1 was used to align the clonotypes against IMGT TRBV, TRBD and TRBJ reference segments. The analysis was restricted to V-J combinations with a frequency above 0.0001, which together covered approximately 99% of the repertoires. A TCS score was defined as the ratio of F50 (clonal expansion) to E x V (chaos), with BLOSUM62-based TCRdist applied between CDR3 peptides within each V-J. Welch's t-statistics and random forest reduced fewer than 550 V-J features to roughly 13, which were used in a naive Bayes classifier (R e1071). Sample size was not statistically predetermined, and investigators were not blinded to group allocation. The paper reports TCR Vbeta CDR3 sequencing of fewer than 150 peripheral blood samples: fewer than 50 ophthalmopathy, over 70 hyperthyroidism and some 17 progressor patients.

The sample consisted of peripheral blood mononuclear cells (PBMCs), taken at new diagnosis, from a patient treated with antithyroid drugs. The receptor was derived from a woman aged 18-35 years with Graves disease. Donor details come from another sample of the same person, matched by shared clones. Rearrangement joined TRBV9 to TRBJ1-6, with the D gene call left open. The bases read TGTGCCAGCAGCGTAGGTTGGGATGGAAATTCACCCCTCCACTTT. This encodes CASSVGWDGNSPLHF.